The rows below give T cell receptor beta chains drawn from one sample of a study of T cells in Graves' hyperthyroidism and ophthalmopathy. MiXCR, run by TCRdb on the multiplex PCR reads, gives a single entry per CDR3 protein. This sample has around 520,000 distinct CDR3 sequences; approximately 25% occur once, and the top ten carry around 11%. Sequencing was carried out using blood. The origin of the receptors is a woman aged 25 to 39 with Graves' ophthalmopathy. CDR3s include the opening cysteine and the closing phenylalanine or tryptophan. D genes are given only for firm matches. Rows give clone size only sometimes, using once, few, many, or a class for an expanded clone.

size | J | D | V | DNA | CDR3
few | TRBJ1-1 | TRBD1 | TRBV10-2 | TGCGCCAGCAGTGAGAGGACAGGGGTTGCCACTGAAGCTTTCTTT | CASSERTGVATEAFF
many | TRBJ1-2 | - | TRBV30 | TGTGCCTGGAGTGTTATGGGCTATGGCTACACCTTC | CAWSVMGYGYTF
- | TRBJ2-4 | - | TRBV19 | TGTGCCACTGGCAGCGGAGCCAAAAACATTCAGTACTTC | CATGSGAKNIQYF
many | TRBJ1-1 | - | TRBV12-3/TRBV12-4 | TGTGCCAGCAGTCAGAGGACAGCGATGAACACTGAAGCTTTCTTT | CASSQRTAMNTEAFF
many | TRBJ1-1 | - | TRBV27 | TGTGCCAGCAGTTTATCGTTGGGGAACACTGAAGCTTTCTTT | CASSLSLGNTEAFF
many | TRBJ1-1 | - | TRBV6-5 | TGTGCCAGCAGTTACGATGGCAGGGGTAGGAACACTGAAGCTTTCTTT | CASSYDGRGRNTEAFF
- | TRBJ2-7 | - | TRBV20-1 | TGCAGTGCTCCCTTTGCGGCTAACTACGAGCAGTACTTC | CSAPFAANYEQYF
- | TRBJ1-2 | - | TRBV27 | TGTGCCAGCAGGGAGCGAAGGGAATGCTACACCTTC | CASRERRECYTF
- | TRBJ1-1 | TRBD1 | TRBV20-1 | TGCAGTGCGGATCACAGGGGAGAAGCTTTCTTT | CSADHRGEAFF
- | TRBJ1-3 | TRBD1 | TRBV20-1 | TGCAGTGCTCTACCGGACAGGGGGCTGGGATACACCATATATTTT | CSALPDRGLGYTIYF
many | TRBJ1-1 | - | TRBV12-3/TRBV12-4 | TGTGCCAGCAGTTTACGTGGGGGCCGTCCTGAAGCTTTCTTT | CASSLRGGRPEAFF
many | TRBJ2-7 | - | TRBV12-3/TRBV12-4 | TGTGCCAGCAGTCCCGCCGGACAGTGGGCCTACGAGCAGTACTTC | CASSPAGQWAYEQYF
many | TRBJ2-5 | - | TRBV15 | TGTGCCACCAGCAGAAATCGACAGCCCCAAGAGACCCAGTACTTC | CATSRNRQPQETQYF
many | TRBJ2-7 | TRBD1 | TRBV28 | TGTGCCAGCAGTGCACCGGGACAGGGTTTCTACGAGCAGTACTTC | CASSAPGQGFYEQYF
- | TRBJ2-6 | - | TRBV7-8 | TGTGCCAGCAGCCCCCCGAGTTTCGCTGGGGCCAACGTCCTGACTTTC | CASSPPSFAGANVLTF
few | TRBJ1-3 | TRBD1 | TRBV27 | TGTGCCAGCTGGGACAGGGGACACACCATATATTTT | CASWDRGHTIYF
many | TRBJ1-5 | - | TRBV5-5 | TGTGCCAGCAGCTTGGTAGAAGCTGGTCAGCCCCAGCATTTT | CASSLVEAGQPQHF
many | TRBJ1-1 | TRBD1 | TRBV7-2 | TGTGCCAGCAGCTTAAACAGGGGGAGGACTGAAGCTTTCTTT | CASSLNRGRTEAFF
- | TRBJ2-5 | - | TRBV10-2 | TGCGCCAGCAGTGAGGGATTACCAATCCAGGAGACCCAGTACTTC | CASSEGLPIQETQYF
- | TRBJ1-1 | - | TRBV7-2 | TGTGCCAGCAGCTTTCGGACACCACGAGTCACTGAAGCTTTCTTT | CASSFRTPRVTEAFF
- | TRBJ2-7 | - | TRBV27 | TGTGCCAGCAGTCCCCCCCCCTCCGGGACACGGGGCTACGAGCAGTACTTC | CASSPPPSGTRGYEQYF
few | TRBJ1-6 | - | TRBV28 | TGTGCCAGCAGGACCGGGACTGAAGGTTCACCCCTCCACTTT | CASRTGTEGSPLHF
- | TRBJ2-7 | TRBD2 | TRBV7-2 | TGTGCCAGCAGCAGGCTAGCGGGTGAAACCTACGAGCAGTACTTC | CASSRLAGETYEQYF
- | TRBJ1-2 | - | TRBV6-1 | TGTGCCAGCAGTGGCGACGGGGGCGGAGGCTACACCTTC | CASSGDGGGGYTF
many | TRBJ2-5 | TRBD1 | TRBV19 | TGTGCCAGTAGTACCCGGACAGGCCTTGCCACCCGAGAGACCCAGTACTTC | CASSTRTGLATRETQYF
many | TRBJ1-2 | TRBD1 | TRBV6-5 | TGTGCCAGCAGTTCCCGGGGGACAGGGGTTGAGTATGGCTACACCTTC | CASSSRGTGVEYGYTF
many | TRBJ2-3 | - | TRBV6-2/TRBV6-3 | TGTGCCAGCAGTTACTCGGGGGGGCCGACAGATACGCAGTATTTT | CASSYSGGPTDTQYF
- | TRBJ2-7 | TRBD2 | TRBV20-1 | TGCAGTGCTAGCTGGCTAGCGGGAGGGGCCTACGAGCAGTACTTC | CSASWLAGGAYEQYF
few | TRBJ2-3 | TRBD1 | TRBV11-1 | TGTGCCAGCAGCTCAAAACGACAGGGGGCAACAGATACGCAGTATTTT | CASSSKRQGATDTQYF
few | TRBJ1-5 | - | TRBV10-3 | TGTGCCATCAGGGACACTCGGAGCAATCAGCCCCAGCATTTT | CAIRDTRSNQPQHF
- | TRBJ2-2 | - | TRBV19 | TGTGCCAGTAGTATCGGTGCCATGAACACCGGGGAGCTGTTTTTT | CASSIGAMNTGELFF
many | TRBJ1-5 | - | TRBV6-2/TRBV6-3 | TGTGCCAGCAGTTACGGACAGCTTAGCAATCAGCCCCAGCATTTT | CASSYGQLSNQPQHF
many | TRBJ1-1 | - | TRBV28 | TGTGCCAGCAGTTTAAGGGCAGGCGGGTTGAGCGCTGAAGCTTTCTTT | CASSLRAGGLSAEAFF
- | TRBJ1-1 | TRBD1 | TRBV19 | TGTGCCAGTCAGTCAGGGGGTTTGAACACTGAAGCTTTCTTT | CASQSGGLNTEAFF
- | TRBJ2-7 | - | TRBV6-2/TRBV6-3 | TGTGCCAGCAGTTACTCGAGGGGTACCCCTCTCGAGCAGTACTTC | CASSYSRGTPLEQYF
many | TRBJ2-5 | TRBD1 | TRBV27 | TGTGCCAGCGAGGGAGGCAGGGGGCGACGGGAGACCCAGTACTTC | CASEGGRGRRETQYF
- | TRBJ1-1 | TRBD1 | TRBV6-2/TRBV6-3 | TGTGCCAGCACTAAAAAGGGGTTTACAGGGGGAGTTGGGATGAACACTGAAGCTTTCTTT | CASTKKGFTGGVGMNTEAFF
- | TRBJ2-7 | - | TRBV30 | TGTGCCTGGAGTTATGGGCCTGCCTACGAGCAGTACTTC | CAWSYGPAYEQYF
- | TRBJ1-2 | - | TRBV20-1 | TGCAGTGCTGGGAGTCGGGTTAACTATGGCTACACCTTC | CSAGSRVNYGYTF
many | TRBJ1-1 | TRBD1 | TRBV2 | TGTGCCAGCCGGGGACAGTCGAACACTGAAGCTTTCTTT | CASRGQSNTEAFF
many | TRBJ2-5 | - | TRBV7-6 | TGTGCCAGCAGTTTAAGGAGCCAAGAGACCCAGTACTTC | CASSLRSQETQYF
- | TRBJ2-7 | - | TRBV6-5 | TGTGCCAGCAGTTCCACCGGGACCGAGTTGGGCCCCTACGAGCAGTACTTC | CASSSTGTELGPYEQYF
once | TRBJ2-5 | TRBD2 | TRBV12-3/TRBV12-4 | TGTGCCAGCAGCCTCCCTTCGCGGGGGGCCGGTGGAGAGACCCAGTACTTC | CASSLPSRGAGGETQYF
- | TRBJ2-2 | - | TRBV11-1 | TGTGCCAGCAGCTTTCCACAGGGACCGAACACCGGGGAGCTGTTTTTT | CASSFPQGPNTGELFF
few | TRBJ1-5 | - | TRBV6-1 | TGTGCCAGCAGTGAAGCAGCCGGGAATCAGCCCCAGCATTTT | CASSEAAGNQPQHF
- | TRBJ2-5 | TRBD2 | TRBV11-1 | TGTGCCAGCAGCGTAGAACTTCCGGGACTAAATATAGGGGAGACCCAGTACTTC | CASSVELPGLNIGETQYF
many | TRBJ2-2 | - | TRBV29-1 | TGCAGCGGGAGGGACAGAGACACCGGGGAGCTGTTTTTT | CSGRDRDTGELFF
many | TRBJ1-1 | - | TRBV18 | TGTGCCAGCTCAAGCAATGGGGGGAACACTGAAGCTTTCTTT | CASSSNGGNTEAFF
many | TRBJ2-7 | - | TRBV6-5 | TGTGCCAGCAGTCCCCCGACGGAGGACGAGCAGTACTTC | CASSPPTEDEQYF
many | TRBJ2-7 | - | TRBV18 | TGTGCCAGCTCACCCCCACAGGGATACGAGCAGTACTTC | CASSPPQGYEQYF
many | TRBJ2-5 | - | TRBV28 | TGTGCCAGCAGTGGGACGCTTGGGATTCAAGAGACCCAGTACTTC | CASSGTLGIQETQYF
many | TRBJ1-2 | - | TRBV11-2 | TGTGCCAGCAGCTTAGACGGCTGGGACACCAATGGCTACACCTTC | CASSLDGWDTNGYTF
many | TRBJ1-5 | - | TRBV20-1 | TGCAGTGCTACCAGGGGTGGGACGGGAAATCAGCCCCAGCATTTT | CSATRGGTGNQPQHF
- | TRBJ2-7 | TRBD2 | TRBV6-4 | TGTGCCAGCAGTGATAGCGGGAGTTCCTACGAGCAGTACTTC | CASSDSGSSYEQYF